The clone carrying this T cell receptor (beta chain) was picked up a small number of times. The antigen is unknown. This sample was taken from a study of cytomegalovirus exposure and HLA in healthy donors. The CDR3 has 15 residues. V lost 6 bases and J lost 1; bases outside the gene matches: 3. Germline CDR1 reads MRHNA; CDR2 reads SNTAGT. With 60 Vbeta and 13 Jbeta primers, the PCR was carried out. Measured with immunoSEQ multiplex PCR; TCRdb has only the in-frame clones, and not every one. This sample has 100,000 to 150,000 clones, with roughly 75% found just once. Study outcomes and limitations: Diagnosis of cytomegalovirus status made by the classifier reportedly showed high specificity and sensitivity.

The TCR comes from a female donor in good health and CMV-seronegative. The material sequenced was PBMCs. The chain recombines TRBV6-4 with TRBJ2-2; TRBD1 aligns across 9 bases. CDR3 nucleotides: TGTGCCAGCAGCCCGACAGGGGGGAACACCGGGGAGCTGTTTTTT. It translates to CASSPTGGNTGELFF.